This T cell receptor beta chain was identified in a study of OX40 agonist ivuxolimab in advanced cancers. Study in general: Partial responses were observed in three patients, of whom one had hepatocellular carcinoma and two had cutaneous melanoma. Study-level points and caveats: The expanded peripheral T cells' antigen specificity was not determined. With doses of 0.1-3.0 mg/kg, partial responders showed among the lowest clonal expansion.

Produced via immunoSEQ multiplex PCR; TCRdb's table is partial and in-frame only. The table lists more than 70,000 clones, 85% of them singletons. Samples of blood were obtained at baseline, on cycle 4 day 1, and on cycle 7 day 1. With 5 bases removed from V and 3 bases from J, the gap between germline ends came to 16 bases. Germline-derived CDR1 and CDR2 are MNHNY and SVGAGI (reference sequence). The CDR3 extends over 15 amino acids. For this clone: Its antigen is not known.

The gene calls are TRBV6-6 and TRBJ1-1; D not certain. The receptor comes from an adult with an advanced solid tumor such as melanoma, head and neck, liver or kidney cancer. Sequences were derived from CD4+ or CD8+ T cells sorted from blood, sampled in a trial of the OX40 agonist ivuxolimab. The DNA for the CDR3 is TGTGCCAGCAGTGACCCTTCGGGTGGAGACACTGAAGCTTTCTTT. Amino acids: CASSDPSGGDTEAFF.